The clone carrying this TCR beta chain was found many times. Its antigen is unknown. Axillary draining lymph nodes of breast cancer patients supplied the node samples. The data are from a study of breast tumors, draining lymph nodes, adjacent tissues. Overall study results and limits: Compared with lymph nodes, tumors were less diverse; compared with nontumor tissue, more.

The CDR3 runs to 10 residues. Trimming cost V 8 bases and J 4 bases, with 5 bases left between them. Germline V lookup: CDR1 ENHRY, CDR2 SYGVKD. TCRdb ran MiXCR on the multiplex PCR reads and lists one entry per CDR3 protein. Found here are approximately 150,000 distinct CDR3 sequences, approximately 30% of them singletons; the top ten hold under 2.5%. The TCR comes from a female donor with breast cancer. Some clones in this sample may be carry-over from other donors' samples. The chain uses TRBV10-3 and TRBJ2-5; D is ambiguous. Sequencing was carried out using axillary lymph node tissue. This CDR3 is CAIGGETQYF. Written as DNA, the CDR3 is TGTGCCATCGGTGGAGAGACCCAGTACTTC.